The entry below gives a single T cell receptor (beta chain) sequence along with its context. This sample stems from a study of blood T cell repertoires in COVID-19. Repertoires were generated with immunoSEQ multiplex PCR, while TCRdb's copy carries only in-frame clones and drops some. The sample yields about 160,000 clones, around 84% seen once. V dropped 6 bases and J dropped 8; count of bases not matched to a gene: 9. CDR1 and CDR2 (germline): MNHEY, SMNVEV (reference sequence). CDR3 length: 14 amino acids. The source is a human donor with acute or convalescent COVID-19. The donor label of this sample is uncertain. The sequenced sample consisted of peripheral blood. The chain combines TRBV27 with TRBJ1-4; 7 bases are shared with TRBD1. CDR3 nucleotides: TGTGCCAGCAGATTACAGGGGTTGCGAGAAAAACTGTTTTTT. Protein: CASRLQGLREKLFF.